This is a list of T cell receptor beta chains from one sample in a study of metastatic and nonmetastatic thyroid tumors. TCRdb re-called clones via MiXCR from the PCR reads. The sample includes 53,000 or so clones, approximately 22% of them seen just once. The sequencing input was blood. The origin of the receptors is a female donor with papillary thyroid cancer or a benign thyroid nodule (not recorded which). Some clones in this sample may be carry-over from other donors' samples. CDR3s include the opening cysteine and the closing phenylalanine or tryptophan. The D gene is left open where the match is weak. Clone size, where shown, is once, few, many, or a class for clones that have expanded.

j_gene,v_gene,abundance,d_gene,CDR3nt,CDR3aa
TRBJ2-3,TRBV20-1,many,TRBD2,TGCAGTGCTAGTGGGGGGGAAGCGGGAGGTAAAGATACGCAGTATTTT,CSASGGEAGGKDTQYF
TRBJ2-7,TRBV2,many,TRBD2,TGTGCCAGCAGAGTCGCGGGAGGGCCGAAATACGAGCAGTACTTC,CASRVAGGPKYEQYF
TRBJ2-1,TRBV20-1,many,TRBD2,TGCAGTGCCCCGCGGGGGATCCACAACGAGCAGTTCTTC,CSAPRGIHNEQFF
TRBJ2-3,TRBV7-2,many,TRBD2,TGTGCCAGCAGCACCGCGAGCGGGAGGGCCGTTGGAGATACGCAGTATTTT,CASSTASGRAVGDTQYF
TRBJ2-7,TRBV25-1,NA,NA,TGTGCCAGCAGTGTGGCAGGGGCCCACGACCACTACTTC,CASSVAGAHDHYF
TRBJ2-7,TRBV6-1,NA,NA,TGTGCCAGCAGTCGAGGGGGACACAGGAATGTGCAGTACTTC,CASSRGGHRNVQYF
TRBJ1-1,TRBV19,many,NA,TGTGCCAGTAGTACCCGACAGGCGAACACTGAAGCTTTCTTT,CASSTRQANTEAFF
TRBJ1-2,TRBV5-5,many,TRBD1,TGTGCCAGCAGGTGGGACAGGGGGCCCGAAAATACTATGCCCACCTTC,CASRWDRGPENTMPTF
TRBJ1-2,TRBV3-1,few,NA,TGTGCCAGCAGCCAAGAAAAGGGTATTTGGGGCTACACCTTC,CASSQEKGIWGYTF
TRBJ2-3,TRBV24-1,many,NA,TGTGCCACCAGTGATGGAACGGTACCAGCTAGCACAGATACGCAGTATTTT,CATSDGTVPASTDTQYF
TRBJ1-6,TRBV10-2,many,NA,TGCGCCAGCACATTCGTACAGCTAAATTCACCCCTCCACTTT,CASTFVQLNSPLHF
TRBJ2-5,TRBV7-9,many,TRBD1,TGTGCCAGCAGTGAACTCGACAGGGTACAAGAGACCCAGTACTTC,CASSELDRVQETQYF
TRBJ1-4,TRBV12-3/TRBV12-4,many,NA,TGTGCCAGCAGTGCCTGGACAGCAACTAATGAAAAACTGTTTTTT,CASSAWTATNEKLFF
TRBJ2-3,TRBV2,NA,TRBD2,TGTGCCAGCGGGCGACTAGCGAGGGGAGTGGATACGCAGTATTTT,CASGRLARGVDTQYF
TRBJ1-2,TRBV7-2,NA,NA,NA,CASIFGQGTSYGFTF
TRBJ1-2,TRBV9,NA,NA,TGTGCCAGCACCCTCGTCGGGACACGTGGAATGAATAACTATGGCTACACCTTC,CASTLVGTRGMNNYGYTF
TRBJ1-4,TRBV15,many,TRBD1,TGTGCCACCAGCAGAGATAATTTCTTTCGGGACAGTCGAAATGAAAAACTGTTTTTT,CATSRDNFFRDSRNEKLFF
TRBJ2-1,TRBV5-1,many,NA,TGCGCCAGCAGCTTGCCCGGTCGTACCAATGAGCAGTTCTTC,CASSLPGRTNEQFF
TRBJ2-1,TRBV4-2,many,TRBD1,TGTGCCAGCAGCCCTCTCCTCGGGACAGGGGATAATGAGCAGTTCTTC,CASSPLLGTGDNEQFF
TRBJ2-5,TRBV28,many,NA,TGTGCCAGCAGTGCGGGGAAGGAGACCCAGTACTTC,CASSAGKETQYF
TRBJ2-7,TRBV20-1,many,NA,TGCAGTGCTAGAGGACTAGAGGACTACGAGCAGTACTTC,CSARGLEDYEQYF
TRBJ1-2,TRBV2,many,NA,TGTGCCAGCAGTGAAGAATACACCAACTATGGCTACACCTTC,CASSEEYTNYGYTF
TRBJ2-3,TRBV20-1,many,TRBD2,TGCAGTGCTAGAGATTTACGGCTAGCGGGTTCCCGCCAGTATTTT,CSARDLRLAGSRQYF
TRBJ2-5,TRBV20-1,many,NA,TGCAGTGCTAGAGAACCCCCCCAAGAGACCCAGTACTTC,CSAREPPQETQYF